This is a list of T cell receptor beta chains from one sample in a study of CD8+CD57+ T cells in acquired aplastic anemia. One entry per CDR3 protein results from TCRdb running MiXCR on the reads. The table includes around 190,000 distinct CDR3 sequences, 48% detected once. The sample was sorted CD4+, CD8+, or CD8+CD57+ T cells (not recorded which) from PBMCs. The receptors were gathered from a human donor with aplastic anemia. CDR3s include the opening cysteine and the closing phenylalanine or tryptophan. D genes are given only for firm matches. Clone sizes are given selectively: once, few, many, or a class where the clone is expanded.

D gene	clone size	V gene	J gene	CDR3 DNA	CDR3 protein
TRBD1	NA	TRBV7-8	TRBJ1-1	TGTGCCAGCAGCTCCTCCTCACAGGGGCTTCAAGCTTTCTTT	CASSSSSQGLQAFF
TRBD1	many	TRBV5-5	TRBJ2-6	TGTGCCAGCAGCTTGGCAGGGGGCGACTCTGGGGCCAACGTCCTGACTTTC	CASSLAGGDSGANVLTF
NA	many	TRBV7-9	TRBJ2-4	TGTGCCAGCAGCTTAAGTCAGGCCTCGAACATTCAGTACTTC	CASSLSQASNIQYF
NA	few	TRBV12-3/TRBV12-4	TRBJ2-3	TGTGCCAGCAGTTTAACTCAGGACAGTAGCACAGATACGCAGTATTTT	CASSLTQDSSTDTQYF
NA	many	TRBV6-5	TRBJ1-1	TGTGCCAGCAGTTCGTTAGTGAACACTGAAGCTTTCTTT	CASSSLVNTEAFF
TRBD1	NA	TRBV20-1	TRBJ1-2	TGCAGTGCTAGCCCCAGGGGGATAGGCTACACCTTC	CSASPRGIGYTF
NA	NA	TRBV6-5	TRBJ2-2	TGTGCCAGCAGTTACAGGACAGGAGGAAACACCGGGGGGCTGTTTTTT	CASSYRTGGNTGGLFF
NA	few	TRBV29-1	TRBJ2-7	TGCAGCGTTGAGGTCCTCTACGAGCAGTACTTC	CSVEVLYEQYF
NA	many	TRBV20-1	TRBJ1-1	TGCAGTGTAGGAGACAGAATCAGTGAAGCTTTCTTT	CSVGDRISEAFF
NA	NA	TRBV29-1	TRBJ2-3	TGCAGCGCTCCGAATGAGGTCAGGGGCCTCACAGATACGCAGTATTTT	CSAPNEVRGLTDTQYF
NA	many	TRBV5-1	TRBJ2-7	TGCGCCAGCAGCGAACTTCGGGGCAGCTCCTACGAGCAGTACTTC	CASSELRGSSYEQYF
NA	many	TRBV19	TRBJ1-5	TGTGCCAGTAGTATAGCTGGAAATCAGCCCCAGCATTTT	CASSIAGNQPQHF
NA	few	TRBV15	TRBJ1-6	TGTGCCACCAGCAGCGACAAACAGGGAATGCCTAATTCACCCCTCCACTTT	CATSSDKQGMPNSPLHF
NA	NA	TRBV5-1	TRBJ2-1	TGCGCCAGCAGCTTGGCTGGGGTAGGCTCCTACAATGAGCAGTTCTTC	CASSLAGVGSYNEQFF
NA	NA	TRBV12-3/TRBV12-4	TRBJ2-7	TGTGCCAGCAGCCCAGACAGGACCCTCGATCGGGTCGGCGAGCAGTACTTC	CASSPDRTLDRVGEQYF
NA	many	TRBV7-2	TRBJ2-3	TGTGCCAGCAGCTTCTTCACCTCCGAAACGCAGTATTTT	CASSFFTSETQYF
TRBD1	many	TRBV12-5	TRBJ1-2	TGTGCTAGTGCGGGGACAGGGGTCTATGGCTACACCTTC	CASAGTGVYGYTF
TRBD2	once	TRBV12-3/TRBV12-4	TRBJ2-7	TGTGCCAGCAGTTTAGCGAGGCTAGCGGAGGAGCAGTACTTC	CASSLARLAEEQYF
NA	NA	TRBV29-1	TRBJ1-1	TGCAGCGTGCCAGGGATTTTCTCTGAAGCTTTCTTT	CSVPGIFSEAFF
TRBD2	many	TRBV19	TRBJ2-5	TGTGCCAGTAGTATGGGGGGGGAAGAGACCCAGTACTTC	CASSMGGEETQYF